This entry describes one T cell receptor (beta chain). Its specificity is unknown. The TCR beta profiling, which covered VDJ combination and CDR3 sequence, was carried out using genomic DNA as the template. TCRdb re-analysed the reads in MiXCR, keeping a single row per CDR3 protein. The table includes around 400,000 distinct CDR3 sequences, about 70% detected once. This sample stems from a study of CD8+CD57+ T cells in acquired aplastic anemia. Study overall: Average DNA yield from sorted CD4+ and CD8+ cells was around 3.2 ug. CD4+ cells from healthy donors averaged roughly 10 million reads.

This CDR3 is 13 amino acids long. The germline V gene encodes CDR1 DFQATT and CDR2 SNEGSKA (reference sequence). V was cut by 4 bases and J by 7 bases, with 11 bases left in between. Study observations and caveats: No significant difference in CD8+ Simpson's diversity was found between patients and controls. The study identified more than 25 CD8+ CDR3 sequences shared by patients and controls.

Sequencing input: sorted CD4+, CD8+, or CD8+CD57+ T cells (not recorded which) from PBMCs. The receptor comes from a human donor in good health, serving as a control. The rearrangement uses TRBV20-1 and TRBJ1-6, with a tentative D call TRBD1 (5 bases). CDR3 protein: CSAKGRANSPLHF. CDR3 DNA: TGCAGTGCTAAGGGCAGGGCGAATTCACCCCTCCACTTT.